The 17 T cell receptor beta chains listed next were all sequenced from one sample in a study of cytomegalovirus exposure and HLA in healthy donors (dated by TCRdb to the late 2010s). Library preparation used the immunoSEQ multiplex PCR assay. TCRdb obtained this table from immuneACCESS and retained in-frame rearrangements with V and J assigned. These tables miss some clones; where compared with another copy, unresolved V genes account for less than half of the shortfall, and the remainder is unexplained. The sample data list about 140,000 clones, and about 89% of these were observed just once. In total, the top ten clones hold 0.6% to 0.8% of the sample. The sample taken for sequencing was PBMCs. The source is a man aged 18-30 years in good health and CMV-seronegative.

This chain joins TRBV6-5 and TRBJ1-5; D is possibly TRBD1 (5 bases). CDR1 MNHEY and CDR2 SVGAGI come from the germline V gene. V lost 9 bases and J lost 0, with 15 bases in between. The CDR3 contains 15 residues. The CDR3 is CASRLGEFSNQPQHF. Written as DNA, the CDR3 is TGTGCCAGTAGGTTAGGGGAATTTAGCAATCAGCCCCAGCATTTT.

The chain carries TRBV2 and TRBJ2-5; D possibly corresponds to TRBD1 (5 bases). Between the trimmed V and J ends, which lost 2 bases and 3 bases, there was a span of 13 bases. The CDR3 extends over 15 amino acids. Germline V gives CDR1 SNHLY, CDR2 FYNNEI. Here the CDR3 reads CASSEMGRVEETQYF. DNA for the CDR3: TGTGCCAGCAGTGAAATGGGCAGGGTGGAAGAGACCCAGTACTTC. The variable domain in full, completed from reference TRBV2 and TRBJ2-5, reads EPEVTQTPSHQVTQMGQEVILRCVPISNHLYFYWYRQILGQKVEFLVSFYNNEISEKSEIFDDQFSVERPDGSNFTLKIRSTKLEDSAMYFCASSEMGRVEETQYFGPGTRLLVL.

This chain uses TRBV5-1 with TRBJ2-1; 8 bases align to TRBD2. Germline CDR1 and CDR2: SGHRS and YFSETQ. V was pared by 1 base and J by 5 bases, with 5 bases of the junction left unmatched. The CDR3 consists of 15 residues. CDR3 residues: CASSLRLAGNNEQFF. CDR3 DNA: TGCGCCAGCAGCTTGCGTCTAGCGGGCAACAATGAGCAGTTCTTC.

CDR3 amino acids: CASRGESSYNSPLHF. DNA of the CDR3: TGTGCCAGCAGGGGAGAAAGCTCCTATAATTCACCCCTCCACTTT. The V and J genes are TRBV6-1 and TRBJ1-6; D call uncertain. The CDR3 spans 15 residues. V was pared by 6 bases and J by 0 bases, with 9 bases between. From germline, CDR1 is MNHNS and CDR2 SASEGT.

The chain links TRBV18 to TRBJ2-7; possible D gene TRBD1, 6 bases. CDR1 and CDR2 from the germline V gene are KGHSH and LQKENI. V was pared by 3 bases and J by 2 bases, with 8 bases between. The CDR3 consists of 13 residues. The CDR3 DNA reads TGTGCCAGCTCACCCGGGACAACCTACGAGCAGTACTTC. It translates to CASSPGTTYEQYF.

The V and J genes are TRBV5-4 and TRBJ2-5, with 8 bases lining up with TRBD2. The germline V gene encodes CDR1 SGHNT and CDR2 YYREEE (reference sequence). The CDR3 contains 16 residues. Trimming at V came to 3 bases and at J to 3 bases, leaving 10 bases not matched to a gene. The DNA for the CDR3 is TGTGCCAGCAGCTCCCTGATAGCGGGACACAAAGAGACCCAGTACTTC. It yields the protein CASSSLIAGHKETQYF.

V gene TRBV7-9 combines with J gene TRBJ1-1, with a possible D match to TRBD1 (6 bases). This CDR3 has 18 residues. Trimming removed 6 bases at V and 4 bases at J, with 27 bases between. Per germline, CDR1 SEHNR and CDR2 FQNEAQ (reference sequence). The CDR3 DNA follows: TGTGCCAGCAGTTCGCAGGCCGCAGGGGAGAGGCGCGGCACTGAAGCTTTCTTT. Translation gives CASSSQAAGERRGTEAFF.

This clone was seen a few times. The chain combines TRBV5-1 with TRBJ1-2; 8 bases fit TRBD1. From germline, CDR1 is SGHRS and CDR2 YFSETQ. V lost 0 bases to trimming and J lost 2 bases; unmatched junction nucleotides: 3. The CDR3 contains 15 residues. The CDR3 bases are TGCGCCAGCAGCTTGGATTCAGGGGGCAACTATGGCTACACCTTC. Encoded protein: CASSLDSGGNYGYTF.

This clone appeared a single time. The chain couples TRBV5-1 to TRBJ2-3, with TRBD2 as a possible D gene (5 bases). The CDR3 is 15 residues long. V lost 5 bases, J lost 2 bases, and 15 bases lay in between. Germline CDR1 is SGHRS and CDR2 is YFSETQ. In DNA form, the CDR3 reads TGCGCCAGCAGGCCCCGACTAAGGGTCACAGATACGCAGTATTTT. This encodes CASRPRLRVTDTQYF.

The chain couples TRBV10-2 to TRBJ1-2; TRBD1 matches 8 bases. The CDR3 extends over 13 amino acids. J was trimmed by 4 bases and V by 7 bases; bases with no gene match: 5. Per germline, CDR1 WSHSY and CDR2 SAAADI. The CDR3: CASTTDRAYGYTF. CDR3 sequence (DNA): TGCGCCAGCACCACGGACAGGGCCTATGGCTACACCTTC.

The chain combines TRBV9 with TRBJ2-5, with 10 bases aligning to TRBD2. Germline V gene data show CDR1 as SGDLS and CDR2 as YYNGEE. The length of the CDR3 is 20 residues. V lost 3 bases and J lost 3; bases outside the gene matches: 20. In DNA form, the CDR3 reads TGTGCCAGCAGCGCTAACCCCCGGGGGGTAGCGGGGGGAATGAAAGAGACCCAGTACTTC. Translating gives CASSANPRGVAGGMKETQYF. Variable domain in full (rest from reference TRBV9 and TRBJ2-5): DSGVTQTPKHLITATGQRVTLRCSPRSGDLSVYWYQQSLDQGLQFLIQYYNGEERAKGNILERFSAQQFPDLHSELNLSSLELGDSALYFCASSANPRGVAGGMKETQYFGPGTRLLVL.

This chain uses TRBV9 with TRBJ1-3, with a possible D match to TRBD1 (5 bases). Trimming shortened V by 0 bases and J by 0 bases, and 10 bases separated the two germline ends. This CDR3 is 16 amino acids long. Germline CDR1 reads SGDLS; CDR2 reads YYNGEE. The DNA for the CDR3 is TGTGCCAGCAGCGTAGCCGGGGGAAGCTCTGGAAACACCATATATTTT. This gives the protein CASSVAGGSSGNTIYF.

DNA for the CDR3: TGTGCCAGCAGCCCCAGTTGGGCTAGCGGGGGCCCTAAGCAGGATACGCAGTATTTT. Encoded protein: CASSPSWASGGPKQDTQYF. The V gene is TRBV7-2, the J gene TRBJ2-3; the match to TRBD2 covers 10 bases. Unmatched junction bases numbered 20, after V lost 5 bases and J lost 6 bases. Germline values: CDR1 SGHTA, CDR2 FQGNSA. This CDR3 has 19 amino acids.

V and J are TRBV2 and TRBJ2-3; D not resolved. In germline, CDR1 is SNHLY, CDR2 FYNNEI. The V end was cut by 4 bases, the J end by 4 bases, with 12 bases between. The CDR3 is made up of 14 amino acids. CDR3 protein: CASSASAGSDTQYF. As DNA, the CDR3 is TGTGCCAGCAGTGCCAGCGCCGGATCAGATACGCAGTATTTT.

The CDR3 bases are TGTGCCAGCAGCTTACGGGTGAACCAAGAGACCCAGTACTTC. Protein product: CASSLRVNQETQYF. V is TRBV7-9 and J is TRBJ2-5, with D uncertain. This CDR3 has 14 amino acids. Germline V gives CDR1 SEHNR, CDR2 FQNEAQ (reference sequence). The V gene lost 2 bases and the J gene lost 0 bases, with 7 bases spanning the gap. Supplemented by reference TRBV7-9 and TRBJ2-5, the full variable domain reads DTGVSQNPRHKITKRGQNVTFRCDPISEHNRLYWYRQTLGQGPEFLTYFQNEAQLEKSRLLSDRFSAERPKGSFSTLEIQRTEQGDSAMYLCASSLRVNQETQYFGPGTRLLVL.

This clone was observed once. The chain recombines TRBV6-1 with TRBJ2-7; 7 bases line up with TRBD1. Losses at the gene ends were 5 bases for V and 2 bases for J; bases not matched to a gene: 3. The CDR3 runs 13 residues. The germline CDR1 and CDR2 sequences are MNHNS and SASEGT. CDR3 in amino acids: CASSRQGPYEQYV. CDR3 coding DNA: TGTGCCAGCAGTCGACAGGGCCCCTACGAGCAGTACGTC.

The DNA for the CDR3 is TGTGCCAGCAGCCATGGGGGCGGCTACACCTTC. It is translated as CASSHGGGYTF. The V call is TRBV14, the J call TRBJ1-2, with D possibly TRBD1 on 6 matching bases. Germline CDR1 reads SGHDN; CDR2 reads FVKESK. V was clipped by 3 bases and J by 8 bases, with 7 bases between them. This CDR3 has 11 residues.